This T cell receptor beta chain was recorded in a study of cytotoxic CD8 clonotypes in ibrutinib-treated CLL. Study-level findings and limits: For progressing versus sustained-remission patients, sampling times were not the same. Among the clonotypes, public ones were uncommon and contracted or held stable on treatment.

CDR1 and CDR2 from the germline V gene are LNHDA and SQIVND (reference sequence). The CDR3 contains 13 residues. Trimming took off 4 bases at V and 3 bases at J, with 10 bases between the two ends. A remark on this clone: Its specificity is not known.

Sequencing was performed with immunoSEQ multiplex PCR; in TCRdb, only in-frame clones are kept and a portion is missing. In the table there are some 150,000 clones, 79% of which are singletons. Here the sequenced sample was PBMCs, taken after 12 months of ibrutinib treatment. V is TRBV19 and J is TRBJ2-7; D may be TRBD1 (5 bases). The source of this sequence is a human donor with chronic lymphocytic leukemia. The CDR3, as DNA: TGTGCCAGTAGTAGGGGCATGCTCTACGAGCAGTACTTC. Its protein product is CASSRGMLYEQYF.